The 6 T cell receptor beta chains reported below all come from one sample, sequenced in a study of CD4 T cells in relation to SARS-CoV-2 and coronaviruses. Sequencing used immunoSEQ multiplex PCR; TCRdb keeps in-frame clones, though not all of them. The sample records about 70,000 clones, around 86% being singletons. Unexposed donor CD4+ T cells date from about 2011-2018, before the COVID-19 pandemic. The sample was memory CD4+ T cells from PBMCs. These TCRs come from a human donor in good health.

On this clone itself: Since no conserved phenylalanine or tryptophan closes the CDR3, a read error is the likely cause. It is unclear where the CDR3 begins or ends on the DNA, so no DNA is shown, and the CDR3 is as TCRdb lists it. The rearrangement links TRBV5-6 to TRBJ1-1; no DNA check was done on the table's D call, TRBD1. Germline-derived CDR1 and CDR2 are SGHDT and YYEEEE. The CDR3 contains 13 residues when both ends are counted. The CDR3 loop reads CASSFDQDGPVSS.

The V and J genes are TRBV10-2 and TRBJ2-5; 13 nucleotides agree with TRBD2. CDR3 size: 21 residues. The germline gives CDR1 WSHSY, CDR2 SAAADI. The trim removed 0 bases at V and 4 bases at J, leaving 17 bases unmatched. The CDR3 region has the DNA TGCGCCAGCAGTGAGTCGGAAGATGGACTAGCGGGAGTGAGTGGAAGAGAGACCCAGTACTTC. This translates into CASSESEDGLAGVSGRETQYF.

This clone occurred once. The chain has TRBV5-1 and TRBJ1-2; D unclear. The CDR3 has 13 amino acids. CDR1 and CDR2 (germline): SGHRS, YFSETQ. Trimming took 0 bases from V and 2 from J, leaving 5 bases between them. CDR3 DNA: TGCGCCAGCAGCTTGGGAGAAAACTATGGCTACACCTTC. It codes for CASSLGENYGYTF. Full variable domain (remainder filled in from reference TRBV5-1 and TRBJ1-2): KAGVTQTPRYLIKTRGQQVTLSCSPISGHRSVSWYQQTPGQGLQFLFEYFSETQRNKGNFPGRFSGRQFSNSRSEMNVSTLELGDSALYLCASSLGENYGYTFGSGTRLTVV.

The V gene is TRBV7-9, the J gene TRBJ1-5; 10 nucleotides agree with TRBD1. This CDR3 has 15 amino acids. Germline CDR1 is SEHNR and CDR2 is FQNEAQ (reference sequence). J was trimmed by 0 bases and V by 6 bases; bases with no gene match: 2. The CDR3 loop is CASRGQGDSNQPQHF. The CDR3 nucleotides read TGTGCCAGCAGAGGACAGGGGGATAGCAATCAGCCCCAGCATTTT.

The V and J genes are TRBV18 and TRBJ2-7, with D unresolved. This CDR3 comprises 13 residues. V shed 1 base and J shed 0 bases, with 4 bases lying between them. Per germline, CDR1 KGHSH and CDR2 LQKENI. CDR3 DNA: TGTGCCAGCTCACCACAGTACTCCTACGAGCAGTACTTC. Its protein product is CASSPQYSYEQYF.

This chain links TRBV4-1 with TRBJ2-1; D not certain. The germline V and J ends were trimmed by 1 base and 2 bases, with 12 bases remaining between them. This CDR3 contains 16 residues. CDR1 is MGHRA, CDR2 YSYEKL, per germline. CDR3 sequence (DNA): TGCGCCAGCAGCCAAGGCGGTGGGTTAACCTACAATGAGCAGTTCTTC. Amino acids: CASSQGGGLTYNEQFF.